This T cell receptor beta chain was sequenced during a study of blood T cell repertoires in COVID-19. Produced via immunoSEQ multiplex PCR; TCRdb's table is partial and in-frame only. The profile covers tens of thousands of clones, with 80% to 90% appearing a single time and 4.8% taken by the ten largest. Trimming cost V 1 base and J 4 bases, with 13 bases left between them. The CDR3 totals 15 residues. CDR1 GTSNPN and CDR2 SVGIG come from the germline V gene (reference sequence). The rearrangement links TRBV30 to TRBJ2-2, with D tentatively TRBD2 (5 bases). Source material: peripheral blood. This sequence was found in an elderly woman with active or convalescent COVID-19. CDR3 amino acids: CAWSGVAAGTGELFF. CDR3 sequence (DNA): TGTGCCTGGAGTGGGGTGGCCGCGGGCACCGGGGAGCTGTTTTTT.